A single T cell receptor beta chain is shown here with its context. This clone is a singleton in its sample. It has no known antigen specificity. The sample holds no much larger clone one base away, and base qualities are not on file. Collaborating institutions collected whole blood in K2EDTA tubes following their own protocols. Collaborator samples were shipped for TCRbeta analysis as frozen whole blood, isolated PBMCs, or DNA extracted from either sample type. This record comes from a study of blood T cell repertoires in COVID-19 (dated by TCRdb to the early 2020s). Study-wide context: Samples covering the acute and convalescent phases of COVID-19 were provided by collaborators in the United States, Italy and Spain. The material from the prospective study consisted of cDNA or gDNA derived from T cells, B-cell-depleted T cells, or PBMCs. Deeply sampled blood TCRbeta repertoires from subjects exposed to, actively infected with, or recovered from COVID-19 were included in the dataset. The repertoires were released in a freely available public database meant as a resource for research on the immune response to SARS-CoV-2. The samples were drawn from two sources: the first 160 participants of the ongoing ImmuneRACE study, and over 950 subjects contributed by 6 global collaborators. A de-identified subject ID, COVID-19 status, age in years and sex were almost always included in the sample metadata. Where HLA class I and class II types were available, the types were taken from metadata supplied by the sample provider, not from assay-based typing.

TCRbeta CDR3 regions were amplified from genomic DNA by means of the immunoSEQ Assay, a bias-controlled multiplex PCR. The authors processed their data as follows. The number of nucleated cells in each sample was estimated from the amplification of reference gene primers within the assay. Sequence reads were collapsed and filtered to measure the absolute abundance of every unique TCRbeta CDR3 rearrangement. For each sample, productive Simpson clonality was calculated as the square root of Simpson's diversity index over productive rearrangements. In TCRdb, the immuneACCESS table is reduced to in-frame sequences with V and J assigned. These tables do not hold every clone; where another copy was compared, an unresolved V gene accounts for under half, and the others remain unexplained. V and J calls plus clone size are reproduced from that table; the DNA served to infer D and trimming. The sample yields 40,000 or so clones; roughly 90% were counted once. The top ten clones comprise approximately 15% of the sample.

Overall study results and their limits: How much clinical and demographic metadata was included differed by source and by participant, and the metadata was provided uncurated.

The germline V gene encodes CDR1 MNHEY and CDR2 SVGAGI. Trimming takes 6 bases off V and 6 bases off J; junction bases not matched to a gene: 7. Inclusive of the bounding cysteine and phenylalanine, the CDR3 is 14 residues long. Only the CDR3 region is kept as DNA, spanning 42 bases read in frame from base 1. The sample comprised peripheral blood. Recombination linked TRBV6-5 to TRBJ2-5, with 10 middle bases fitting TRBD1. This receptor was taken from a human donor in a cohort sampled during active COVID-19. CDR3 reads: CASREGQGWKTQYF. The DNA is TGTGCCAGCAGAGAGGGACAGGGGTGGAAGACCCAGTACTTC.